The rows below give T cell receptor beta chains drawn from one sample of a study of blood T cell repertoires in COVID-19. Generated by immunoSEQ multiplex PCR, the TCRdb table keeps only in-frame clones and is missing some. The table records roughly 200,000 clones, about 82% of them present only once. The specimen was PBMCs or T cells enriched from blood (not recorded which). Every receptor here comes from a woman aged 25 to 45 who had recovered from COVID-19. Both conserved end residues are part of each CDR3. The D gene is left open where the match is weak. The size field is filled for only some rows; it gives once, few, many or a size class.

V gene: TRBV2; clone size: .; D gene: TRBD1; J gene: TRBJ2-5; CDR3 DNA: TGTGCCAGCAAGAGACAGGGGGAGGTAGAGACCCAGTACTTC; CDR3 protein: CASKRQGEVETQYF
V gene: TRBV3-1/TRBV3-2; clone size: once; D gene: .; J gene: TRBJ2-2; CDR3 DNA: TGTGCCAGCAGCCAAGTCTCTGACACCGGGGAGCTGTTTTTT; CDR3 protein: CASSQVSDTGELFF
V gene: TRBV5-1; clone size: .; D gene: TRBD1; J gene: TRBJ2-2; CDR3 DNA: TGCGCCAGCAGCTTGGGAGGACAGGGGTTGGGTGGGGAGCTGTTTTTT; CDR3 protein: CASSLGGQGLGGELFF
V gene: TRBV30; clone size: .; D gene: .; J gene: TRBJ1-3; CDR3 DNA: TGTGCCTGGAGTTTGGAAGGGGCCCACTCTGGAAACACCATATATTTT; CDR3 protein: CAWSLEGAHSGNTIYF
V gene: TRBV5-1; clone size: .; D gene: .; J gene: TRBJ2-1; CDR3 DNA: TGCGCCAGCAGCTTACAACAAGAAAAAGATGAGCAGTTCTTC; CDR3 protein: CASSLQQEKDEQFF
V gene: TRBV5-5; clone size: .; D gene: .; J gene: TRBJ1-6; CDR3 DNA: TGTGCCAGCAGCTTGAGCAGGGGAGTGAATTCACCCCTCCACTTT; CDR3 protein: CASSLSRGVNSPLHF
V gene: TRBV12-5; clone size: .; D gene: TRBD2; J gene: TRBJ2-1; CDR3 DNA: TGTGCTAGTACGGCGGGAGACGTTGATGAGCAGTTCTTC; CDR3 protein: CASTAGDVDEQFF
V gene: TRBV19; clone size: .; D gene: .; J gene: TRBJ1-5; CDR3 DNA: TGTGCCAGTAGTGGCGCCAGGGTGTCCCTCTTCCCGCCCCAGCATTTT; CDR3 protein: CASSGARVSLFPPQHF
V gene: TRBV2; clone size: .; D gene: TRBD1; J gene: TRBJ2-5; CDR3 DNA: TGTGCCAGCAGTGTGGCGGGGTCGAACGAGGGACAGGGGGAAGAGACCCAGTACTTC; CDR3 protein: CASSVAGSNEGQGEETQYF
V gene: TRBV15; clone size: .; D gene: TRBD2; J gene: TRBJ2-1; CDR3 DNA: TGTGCCACCAGCAGATCGTTATCGGGACTAGCGGACAATGAGCAGTTCTTC; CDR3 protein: CATSRSLSGLADNEQFF
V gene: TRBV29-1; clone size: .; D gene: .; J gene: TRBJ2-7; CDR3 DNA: TGCAGCGTTGAAAGTGCAGGCTACGAGCAGTACTTC; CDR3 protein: CSVESAGYEQYF
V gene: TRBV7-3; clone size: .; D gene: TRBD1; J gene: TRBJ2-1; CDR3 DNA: TGTGCCAGCAGCTTCACAGGGGGCTTGGATAATGAGCAGTTCTTC; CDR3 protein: CASSFTGGLDNEQFF
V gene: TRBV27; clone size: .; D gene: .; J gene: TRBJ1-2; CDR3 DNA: TGTGCCAGCAGTTTAGGGGGCGAGGGCTATGGCTACACCTTC; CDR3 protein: CASSLGGEGYGYTF
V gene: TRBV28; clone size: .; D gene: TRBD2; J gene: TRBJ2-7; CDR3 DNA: TGTGCCAGCACTCTGGTTCGGGGAGCGGGAGGGAGTATAAAGCAGTACTTC; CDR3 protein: CASTLVRGAGGSIKQYF
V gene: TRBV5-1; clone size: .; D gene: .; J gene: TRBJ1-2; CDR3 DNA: TGCGCCAGCAGCGGCGGGAAGTTCGGGTATGGCTACACCTTC; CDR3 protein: CASSGGKFGYGYTF
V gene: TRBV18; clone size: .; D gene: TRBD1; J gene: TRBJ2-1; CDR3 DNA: TGTGCCAGCTCACTGGGACAGGGCTACAATGAGCAGTTCTTC; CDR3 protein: CASSLGQGYNEQFF
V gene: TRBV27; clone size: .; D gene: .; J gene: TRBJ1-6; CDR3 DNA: TGTGCCAGCAGTTTATTTGGGCAGGGCTCCTATAATTCACCCCTCCACTTT; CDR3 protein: CASSLFGQGSYNSPLHF
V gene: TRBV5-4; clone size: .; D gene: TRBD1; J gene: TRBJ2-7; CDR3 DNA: TGTGCCAGCAGCCGGACAGGGGGGGAGCAGTACTTC; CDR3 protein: CASSRTGGEQYF
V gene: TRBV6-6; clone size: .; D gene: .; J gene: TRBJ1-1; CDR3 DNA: TGTGCCAGCAAGGGGGATGGGAACACTGAAGCTTTCTTT; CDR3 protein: CASKGDGNTEAFF
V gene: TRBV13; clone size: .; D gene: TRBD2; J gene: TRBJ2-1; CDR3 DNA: TGTGCCAGCAGGGACCTAGCGGGGGCTAATTACAATGAGCAGTTCTTC; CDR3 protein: CASRDLAGANYNEQFF
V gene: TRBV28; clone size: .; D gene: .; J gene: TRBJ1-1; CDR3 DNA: TGTGCCAGCAGTTTACTTAGGGGTTCTGGTGAAGCTTTCTTT; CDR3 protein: CASSLLRGSGEAFF
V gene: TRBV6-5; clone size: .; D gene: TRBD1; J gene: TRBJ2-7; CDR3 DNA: TGTGCCAGCAGTACCGGGACAGTGGACTCCTACGAGCAGTACTTC; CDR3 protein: CASSTGTVDSYEQYF
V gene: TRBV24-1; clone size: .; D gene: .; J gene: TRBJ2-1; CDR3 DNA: TGTGCCACCAGTGATTCAGGGCGGGATCACAATGAGCAGTTCTTC; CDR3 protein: CATSDSGRDHNEQFF
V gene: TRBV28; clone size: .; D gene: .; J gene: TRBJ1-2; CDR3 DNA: TGTGCCAGCAGTTTCTTGAGGGCTTCCGGCTACACCTTC; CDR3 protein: CASSFLRASGYTF
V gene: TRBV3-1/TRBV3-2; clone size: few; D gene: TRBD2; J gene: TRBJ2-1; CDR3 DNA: TGTGCCAGCAGCCAACCGATGACTAGCGGGATATCCAGCTCCTACAATGAGCAGTTCTTC; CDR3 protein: CASSQPMTSGISSSYNEQFF
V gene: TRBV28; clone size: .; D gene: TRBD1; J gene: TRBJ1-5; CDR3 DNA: TGTGCCAGCAGTTTGGGACAGGGAAACAATCAGCCCCAGCATTTT; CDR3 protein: CASSLGQGNNQPQHF
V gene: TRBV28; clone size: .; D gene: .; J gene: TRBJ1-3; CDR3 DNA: TGTGCCAGCAGTTTAAGGACTGATTTCTCTGGAAACACCATATATTTT; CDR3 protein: CASSLRTDFSGNTIYF
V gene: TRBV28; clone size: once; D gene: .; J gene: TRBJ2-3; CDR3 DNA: TGTGCCAGCAGCTTGGGGGCAATTCAAGATACGCAGTATTTT; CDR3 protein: CASSLGAIQDTQYF
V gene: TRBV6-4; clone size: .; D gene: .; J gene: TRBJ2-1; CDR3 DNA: TGTGCCAGCAGTGTTAGCGGTAACAATGAGCAGTTCTTC; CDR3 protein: CASSVSGNNEQFF
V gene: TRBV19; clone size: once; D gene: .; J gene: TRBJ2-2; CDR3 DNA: TGTGCCAGTAGTCTCCGGAGGGGGCCGGGGAACACCGGGGAGCTGTTTTTT; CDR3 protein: CASSLRRGPGNTGELFF
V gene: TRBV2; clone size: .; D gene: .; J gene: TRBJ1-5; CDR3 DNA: TGTGCCAGCAAAGGCGGAGGTTCTAATCAGCCCCAGCATTTT; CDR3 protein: CASKGGGSNQPQHF
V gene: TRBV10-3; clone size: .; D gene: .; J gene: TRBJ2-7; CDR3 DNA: TGTGCCATTACGGGAGACGGGTACGAGCAGTACTTC; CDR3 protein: CAITGDGYEQYF
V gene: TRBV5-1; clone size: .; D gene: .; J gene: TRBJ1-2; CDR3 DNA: TGCGCCAGCAGTATTAACGATGGCAGGGATAACTATGGCTACACCTTC; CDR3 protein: CASSINDGRDNYGYTF
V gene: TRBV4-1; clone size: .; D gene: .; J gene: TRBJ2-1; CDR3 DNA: TGCGCCAGCAGCCAAGATCGAGGGAGATGGAATGAGCAGTTCTTC; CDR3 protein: CASSQDRGRWNEQFF
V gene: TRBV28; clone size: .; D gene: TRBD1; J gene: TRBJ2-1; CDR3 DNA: TGTGCCAGCATCCTTAGGGGGCCATTCAATGAGCAGTTCTTC; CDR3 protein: CASILRGPFNEQFF
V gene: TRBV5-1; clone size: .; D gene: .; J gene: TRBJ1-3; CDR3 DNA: TGCGCCAGCAGCTTAGCACCGGGCTCTGGAAACACCATATATTTT; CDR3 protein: CASSLAPGSGNTIYF
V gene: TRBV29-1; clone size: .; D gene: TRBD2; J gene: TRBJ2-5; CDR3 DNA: TGCAGCGTGCCCACTAGCGGGAGCCAAGAGACCCAGTACTTC; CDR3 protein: CSVPTSGSQETQYF
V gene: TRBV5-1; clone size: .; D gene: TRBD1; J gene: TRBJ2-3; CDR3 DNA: TGCGCCAGCAGCGGACAGGGCACAGATACGCAGTATTTT; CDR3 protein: CASSGQGTDTQYF
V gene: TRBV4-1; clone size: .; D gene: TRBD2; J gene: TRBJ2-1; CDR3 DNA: TGCGCCAGCAGCCACTGGGGGCTAGCGGGAGTTAGAGAGCAGTTCTTC; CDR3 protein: CASSHWGLAGVREQFF
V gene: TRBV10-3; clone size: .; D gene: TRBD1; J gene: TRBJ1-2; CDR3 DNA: TGTGCCATCGAAGGACAGGGGGCCGGCTACACCTTC; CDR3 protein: CAIEGQGAGYTF